This T cell receptor (beta chain) was sequenced for a study of cytomegalovirus exposure and HLA in healthy donors. With 60 Vbeta and 13 Jbeta primers, the PCR was carried out. Assay: immunoSEQ multiplex PCR; the TCRdb copy retains only in-frame clones and omits some. The sample has fewer than 250,000 clones, about 80% seen once. This CDR3 is 17 amino acids long. Per germline, CDR1 SGHRS and CDR2 YFSETQ. Deletions cut 6 bases from V and 6 bases from J, with 28 bases between. Sequences were obtained from PBMCs. This rearrangement joins TRBV5-1 to TRBJ2-7, with D possibly TRBD2 on 6 matching bases. The source is a woman aged 40 to 50 in good health and CMV-seronegative. The CDR3: CASTLGDSEGRWAEQYF. The DNA for the CDR3 is TGCGCCAGCACCCTGGGGGATTCGGAGGGAAGATGGGCCGAGCAGTACTTC.